The rows below give T cell receptor beta chains drawn from one sample of a study of blood T cells in healthy people across ages. MiXCR, applied by TCRdb to the 5' RACE reads, yields one record per CDR3 protein. The table has about 780,000 distinct CDR3 sequences, about 45% seen once. Sequencing was carried out using blood. Receptors originate from an elderly man in good health. CDR3s include the opening cysteine and the closing phenylalanine or tryptophan. The D gene is left open where the match is weak. A clone size is listed for some rows: how often the clone was seen (once, few, many), or a class if it is expanded.

clone_size: NA; j_call: TRBJ1-4; d_call: TRBD1; v_call: TRBV5-1; cdr3_aa: CASSLVWTGPNEKLFF; cdr3_nt: TGCGCCAGCAGCTTGGTTTGGACAGGGCCTAATGAAAAACTGTTTTTT
clone_size: NA; j_call: TRBJ2-7; d_call: TRBD1; v_call: TRBV6-6; cdr3_aa: CASSSRGTGPPYEQYF; cdr3_nt: TGTGCCAGCAGTTCCAGAGGGACAGGCCCACCCTACGAGCAGTACTTC
clone_size: NA; j_call: TRBJ2-7; d_call: TRBD2; v_call: TRBV7-2; cdr3_aa: CASSPGLALYEQYF; cdr3_nt: TGTGCCAGCAGCCCGGGACTAGCGCTTTATGAGCAGTACTTC
clone_size: NA; j_call: TRBJ1-2; d_call: NA; v_call: TRBV2; cdr3_aa: CASSERQRDRGYTF; cdr3_nt: TGTGCCAGCAGTGAACGTCAAAGGGATCGTGGCTACACCTTC
clone_size: NA; j_call: TRBJ1-1; d_call: NA; v_call: TRBV12-3/TRBV12-4; cdr3_aa: CASSLGELYGTEAFF; cdr3_nt: TGTGCCAGCAGTTTAGGGGAGCTGTATGGAACTGAAGCTTTCTTT
clone_size: few; j_call: TRBJ2-3; d_call: NA; v_call: TRBV5-1; cdr3_aa: CASRTGSPTDTQYF; cdr3_nt: TGCGCCAGCAGGACAGGTTCCCCCACAGATACGCAGTATTTT
clone_size: NA; j_call: TRBJ2-1; d_call: TRBD2; v_call: TRBV19; cdr3_aa: CASSKREGLDNEQFF; cdr3_nt: TGTGCCAGTAGTAAGCGGGAGGGCCTAGACAATGAGCAGTTCTTC
clone_size: NA; j_call: TRBJ2-5; d_call: TRBD2; v_call: TRBV4-1; cdr3_aa: CASSLLAGGLVETQYF; cdr3_nt: TGCGCCAGCAGCCTGCTAGCGGGAGGATTGGTAGAGACCCAGTACTTC
clone_size: few; j_call: TRBJ2-7; d_call: NA; v_call: TRBV6-5; cdr3_aa: CASSVRDRLTYEQYF; cdr3_nt: TGTGCCAGCAGTGTCCGAGATCGACTCACCTACGAGCAGTACTTC
clone_size: NA; j_call: TRBJ2-1; d_call: TRBD2; v_call: TRBV7-8; cdr3_aa: CASSFASGNYNEQFF; cdr3_nt: TGTGCCAGCAGCTTCGCTAGCGGGAATTACAATGAGCAGTTCTTC
clone_size: NA; j_call: TRBJ1-4; d_call: NA; v_call: TRBV30; cdr3_aa: CAWTRVRGKLFF; cdr3_nt: TGTGCCTGGACCAGGGTTCGTGGAAAACTGTTTTTT
clone_size: few; j_call: TRBJ2-6; d_call: NA; v_call: TRBV7-2; cdr3_aa: CASSLVRRDTRRGGANVLTF; cdr3_nt: TGTGCCAGCAGCTTAGTCCGTCGGGACACCCGTCGGGGTGGGGCCAACGTCCTGACTTTC
clone_size: NA; j_call: TRBJ1-5; d_call: NA; v_call: TRBV12-3/TRBV12-4; cdr3_aa: CASSLGAGQPQHF; cdr3_nt: TGTGCCAGCAGTTTGGGGGCTGGGCAGCCCCAGCATTTT
clone_size: NA; j_call: TRBJ1-6; d_call: TRBD1; v_call: TRBV4-1; cdr3_aa: CASSQGQGTSPLHF; cdr3_nt: TGCGCCAGCAGCCAGGGACAGGGGACTTCACCCCTCCACTTT
clone_size: many; j_call: TRBJ2-7; d_call: NA; v_call: TRBV20-1; cdr3_aa: CSAKRGTWYEQYF; cdr3_nt: TGCAGTGCAAAAAGGGGGACCTGGTACGAGCAGTACTTC
clone_size: few; j_call: TRBJ2-1; d_call: NA; v_call: TRBV7-2; cdr3_aa: CASSQIGVEQFF; cdr3_nt: TGTGCCAGCAGCCAGATCGGGGTAGAGCAGTTCTTC
clone_size: NA; j_call: TRBJ2-7; d_call: NA; v_call: TRBV20-1; cdr3_aa: CSTRDYSRSGQFYEQYF; cdr3_nt: TGCAGTACTAGAGATTATAGCCGGTCGGGGCAGTTCTACGAGCAGTACTTC
clone_size: NA; j_call: TRBJ1-6; d_call: TRBD1; v_call: TRBV6-1; cdr3_aa: CASGEQGVGNSPLHF; cdr3_nt: TGTGCCAGCGGGGAGCAGGGGGTGGGGAATTCACCCCTCCACTTT
clone_size: few; j_call: TRBJ2-2; d_call: NA; v_call: TRBV5-5; cdr3_aa: CASSPGINTGELFF; cdr3_nt: TGTGCCAGCAGCCCCGGGATCAACACCGGGGAGCTGTTTTTT
clone_size: once; j_call: TRBJ1-5; d_call: NA; v_call: TRBV12-3/TRBV12-4; cdr3_aa: CASSLVDTLMGNQPQHF; cdr3_nt: TGTGCCAGCAGTTTGGTGGACACCCTCATGGGCAATCAGCCCCAGCATTTT
clone_size: few; j_call: TRBJ1-4; d_call: NA; v_call: TRBV4-3; cdr3_aa: CASSHGTDSNEKLFF; cdr3_nt: TGCGCCAGCAGCCATGGGACCGACAGCAATGAAAAACTGTTTTTT
clone_size: few; j_call: TRBJ2-3; d_call: NA; v_call: TRBV24-1; cdr3_aa: CATSDTSGVTDTQYF; cdr3_nt: TGTGCCACCAGTGACACGAGCGGAGTAACAGATACGCAGTATTTT
clone_size: few; j_call: TRBJ1-1; d_call: NA; v_call: TRBV10-3; cdr3_aa: CAITRTEVNTEAFF; cdr3_nt: TGTGCCATCACTCGGACAGAGGTGAACACTGAAGCTTTCTTT
clone_size: NA; j_call: TRBJ2-1; d_call: NA; v_call: TRBV7-2; cdr3_aa: CASTPRGSANEQFF; cdr3_nt: TGTGCCAGCACCCCCCGGGGGAGCGCCAATGAGCAGTTCTTC
clone_size: few; j_call: TRBJ2-5; d_call: NA; v_call: TRBV11-2; cdr3_aa: CASSLDLFQETQYF; cdr3_nt: TGTGCCAGCAGCTTAGACCTGTTCCAAGAGACCCAGTACTTC
clone_size: many; j_call: TRBJ2-1; d_call: NA; v_call: TRBV28; cdr3_aa: CASSFAGYEQFF; cdr3_nt: TGTGCCAGCAGTTTTGCGGGATATGAGCAGTTCTTC
clone_size: NA; j_call: TRBJ2-4; d_call: NA; v_call: TRBV11-2; cdr3_aa: CTSSLRAGMGYF; cdr3_nt: TGTACCAGCAGCTTGCGCGCTGGGATGGGGTACTTC
clone_size: NA; j_call: TRBJ1-1; d_call: NA; v_call: TRBV12-3/TRBV12-4; cdr3_aa: CASSLTTNTEAFF; cdr3_nt: TGTGCCAGCAGTTTAACAACTAACACTGAAGCTTTCTTT
clone_size: NA; j_call: TRBJ2-5; d_call: NA; v_call: TRBV20-1; cdr3_aa: CSATGPGETQYF; cdr3_nt: TGCAGTGCTACCGGACCGGGGGAGACCCAGTACTTC
clone_size: NA; j_call: TRBJ2-3; d_call: NA; v_call: TRBV27; cdr3_aa: CASSQRDPSRDTQYF; cdr3_nt: TGTGCCAGCAGTCAAAGGGATCCATCCAGAGATACGCAGTATTTT
clone_size: NA; j_call: TRBJ2-5; d_call: TRBD1; v_call: TRBV28; cdr3_aa: CAINRGSRETQYF; cdr3_nt: TGTGCCATCAACAGGGGTTCAAGAGAGACCCAGTACTTC
clone_size: few; j_call: TRBJ2-3; d_call: TRBD2; v_call: TRBV9; cdr3_aa: CASSVEAGGHTDTQYF; cdr3_nt: TGTGCCAGCAGCGTAGAGGCGGGAGGTCACACAGATACGCAGTATTTT